This T cell receptor (beta chain) was recorded in a study of OX40 agonist ivuxolimab in advanced cancers. Study summary: Ivuxolimab, which is an agonistic anti-OX40 (CD134) antibody, was administered to the patients. Earlier anti-PD-1, anti-PD-L1 or anti-CTLA-4 therapy was permitted; roughly 37% had received some. Partial responses occurred in three patients (one hepatocellular carcinoma, two cutaneous melanoma).

The count of this clone is one. The target antigen is unknown. Deletions cut 1 base from V and 0 bases from J, with 4 bases between. The CDR3 sequence is 14 residues long. The germline CDR1 and CDR2 sequences are LGHNA and YNFKEQ. The protocol was immunoSEQ multiplex PCR, while the TCRdb copy is restricted to in-frame clones and leaves out a portion. The top ten clones hold approximately 0.56% of a sample with about 79,000 clones, about 90% of them seen once. General study results and limits: Expanded clones were, on average, more numerous in CD8+ T cells than in CD4+.

This material consisted of CD4+ or CD8+ T cells sorted from blood, taken in a trial of the OX40 agonist ivuxolimab. This chain joins TRBV4-2 and TRBJ2-1, with no clear D. The TCR was taken from an adult with an advanced solid tumor such as melanoma, head and neck, liver or kidney cancer. CDR3: CASSQANSYNEQFF. DNA of the CDR3: TGTGCCAGCAGCCAAGCGAACTCCTACAATGAGCAGTTCTTC.